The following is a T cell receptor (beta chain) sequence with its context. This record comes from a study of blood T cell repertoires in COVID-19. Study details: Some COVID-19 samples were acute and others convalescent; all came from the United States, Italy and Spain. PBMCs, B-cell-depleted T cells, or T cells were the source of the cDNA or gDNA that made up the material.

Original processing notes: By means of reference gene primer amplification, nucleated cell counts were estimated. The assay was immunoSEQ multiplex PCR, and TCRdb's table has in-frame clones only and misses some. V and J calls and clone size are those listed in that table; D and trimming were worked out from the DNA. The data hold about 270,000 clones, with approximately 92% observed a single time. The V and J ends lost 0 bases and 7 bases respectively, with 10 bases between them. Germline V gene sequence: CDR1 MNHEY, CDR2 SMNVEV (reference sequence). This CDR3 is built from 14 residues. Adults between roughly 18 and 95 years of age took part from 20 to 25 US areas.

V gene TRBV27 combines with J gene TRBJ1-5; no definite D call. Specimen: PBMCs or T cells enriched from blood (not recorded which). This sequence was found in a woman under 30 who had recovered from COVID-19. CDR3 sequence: CASSLSLAGQPQHF. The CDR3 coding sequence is TGTGCCAGCAGTTTATCGCTAGCCGGGCAGCCCCAGCATTTT.